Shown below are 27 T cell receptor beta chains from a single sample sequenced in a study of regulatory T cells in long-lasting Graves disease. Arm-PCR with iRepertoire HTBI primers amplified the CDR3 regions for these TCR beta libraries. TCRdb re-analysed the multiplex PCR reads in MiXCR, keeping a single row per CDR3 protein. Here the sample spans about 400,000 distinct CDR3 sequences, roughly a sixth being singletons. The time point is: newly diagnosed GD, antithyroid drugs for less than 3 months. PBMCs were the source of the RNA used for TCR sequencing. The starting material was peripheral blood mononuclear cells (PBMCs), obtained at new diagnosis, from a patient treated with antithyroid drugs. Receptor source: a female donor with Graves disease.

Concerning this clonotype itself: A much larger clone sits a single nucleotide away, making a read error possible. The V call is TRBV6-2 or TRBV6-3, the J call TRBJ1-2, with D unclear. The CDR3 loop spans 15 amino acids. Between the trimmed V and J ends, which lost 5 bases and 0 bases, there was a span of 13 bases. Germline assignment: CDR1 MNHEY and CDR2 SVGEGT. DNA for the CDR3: TGTGCCAGCAGTGAGAACGTGAGTCCTAACTATGGCTACACCTTC. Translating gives CASSENVSPNYGYTF.

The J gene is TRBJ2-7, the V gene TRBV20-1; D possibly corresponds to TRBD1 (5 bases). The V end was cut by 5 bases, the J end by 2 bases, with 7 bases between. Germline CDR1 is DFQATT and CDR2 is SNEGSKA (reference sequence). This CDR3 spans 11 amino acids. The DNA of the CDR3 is TGCAGTGCTCGACAGCCCTACGAGCAGTACTTC. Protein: CSARQPYEQYF.

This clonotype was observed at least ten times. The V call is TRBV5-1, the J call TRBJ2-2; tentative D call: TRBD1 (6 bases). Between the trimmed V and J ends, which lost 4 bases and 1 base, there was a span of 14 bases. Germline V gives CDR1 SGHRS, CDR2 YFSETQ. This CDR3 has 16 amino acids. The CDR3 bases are TGCGCCAGCAGCCTACAGACAGGCCTGAACACCGGGGAGCTGTTTTTT. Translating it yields CASSLQTGLNTGELFF.

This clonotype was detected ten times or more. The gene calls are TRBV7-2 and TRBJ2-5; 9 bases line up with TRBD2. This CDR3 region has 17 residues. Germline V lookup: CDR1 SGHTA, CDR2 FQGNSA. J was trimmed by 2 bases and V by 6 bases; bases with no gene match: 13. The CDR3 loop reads CASSYRASGTTQETQYF. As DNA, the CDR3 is TGTGCCAGCAGTTACCGGGCTAGCGGGACCACTCAAGAGACCCAGTACTTC.

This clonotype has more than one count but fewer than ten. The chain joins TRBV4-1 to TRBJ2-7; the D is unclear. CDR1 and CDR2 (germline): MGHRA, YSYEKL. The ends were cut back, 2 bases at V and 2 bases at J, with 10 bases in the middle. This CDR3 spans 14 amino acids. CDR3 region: CASSQKSAAYEQYF. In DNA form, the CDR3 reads TGCGCCAGCAGCCAAAAATCGGCGGCCTACGAGCAGTACTTC.

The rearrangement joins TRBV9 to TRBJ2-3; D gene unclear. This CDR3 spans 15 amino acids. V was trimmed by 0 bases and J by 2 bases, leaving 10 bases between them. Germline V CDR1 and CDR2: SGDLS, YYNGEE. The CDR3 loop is CASSVAPTATDTQYF. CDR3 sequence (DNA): TGTGCCAGCAGCGTAGCCCCGACTGCCACAGATACGCAGTATTTT.

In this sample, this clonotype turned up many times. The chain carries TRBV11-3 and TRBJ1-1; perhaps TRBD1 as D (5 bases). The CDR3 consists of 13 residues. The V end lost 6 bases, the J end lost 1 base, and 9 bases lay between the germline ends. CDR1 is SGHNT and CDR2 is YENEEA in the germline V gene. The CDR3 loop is CASSWGSNTEAFF. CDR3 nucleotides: TGTGCCAGCAGTTGGGGGTCGAACACTGAAGCTTTCTTT. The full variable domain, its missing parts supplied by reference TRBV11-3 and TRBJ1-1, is EAGVVQSPRYKIIEKKQPVAFWCNPISGHNTLYWYLQNLGQGPELLIRYENEEAVDDSQLPKDRFSAERLKGVDSTLKIQPAELGDSAVYLCASSWGSNTEAFFGQGTRLTVV.

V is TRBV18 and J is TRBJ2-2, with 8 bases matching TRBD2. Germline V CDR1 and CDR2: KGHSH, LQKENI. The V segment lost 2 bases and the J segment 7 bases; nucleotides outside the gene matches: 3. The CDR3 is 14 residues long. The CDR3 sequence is CASSPNAGGGELFF. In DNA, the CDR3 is TGTGCCAGCTCACCAAACGCGGGAGGCGGGGAGCTGTTTTTT. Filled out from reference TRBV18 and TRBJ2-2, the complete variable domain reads NAGVMQNPRHLVRRRGQEARLRCSPMKGHSHVYWYRQLPEEGLKFMVYLQKENIIDESGMPKERFSAEFPKEGPSILRIQQVVRGDSAAYFCASSPNAGGGELFFGEGSRLTVL.

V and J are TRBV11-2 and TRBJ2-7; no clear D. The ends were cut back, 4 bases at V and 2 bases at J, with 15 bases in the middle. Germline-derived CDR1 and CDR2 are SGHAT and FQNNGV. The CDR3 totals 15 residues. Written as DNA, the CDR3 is TGTGCCAGCAGCTCACCCTCGGGCCGGACCTACGAGCAGTACTTC. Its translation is CASSSPSGRTYEQYF.

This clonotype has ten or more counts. CDR3 DNA: TGTGCCAGCAGTCGACTAGTCTACGAGCAGTACTTC. This codes for CASSRLVYEQYF. The V call is TRBV6-1, the J call TRBJ2-7; tentative D call: TRBD2 (6 bases). This CDR3 comprises 12 residues. Germline CDR1 reads MNHNS; CDR2 reads SASEGT. With 5 bases removed from V and 3 bases from J, the gap between germline ends came to 8 bases.

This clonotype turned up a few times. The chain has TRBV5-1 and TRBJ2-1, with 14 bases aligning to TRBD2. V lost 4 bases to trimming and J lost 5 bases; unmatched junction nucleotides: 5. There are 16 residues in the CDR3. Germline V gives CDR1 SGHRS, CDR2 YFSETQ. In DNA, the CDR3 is TGCGCCAGCAGCAGGACTAGCGGGGGGTTAAACAATGAGCAGTTCTTC. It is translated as CASSRTSGGLNNEQFF.

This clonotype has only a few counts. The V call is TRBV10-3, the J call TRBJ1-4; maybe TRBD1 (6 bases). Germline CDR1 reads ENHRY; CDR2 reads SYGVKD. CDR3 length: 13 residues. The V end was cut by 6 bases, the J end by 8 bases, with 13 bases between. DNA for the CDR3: TGTGCCATCAGCCTCGGGGGCCTGGAAAAACTGTTTTTT. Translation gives CAISLGGLEKLFF.

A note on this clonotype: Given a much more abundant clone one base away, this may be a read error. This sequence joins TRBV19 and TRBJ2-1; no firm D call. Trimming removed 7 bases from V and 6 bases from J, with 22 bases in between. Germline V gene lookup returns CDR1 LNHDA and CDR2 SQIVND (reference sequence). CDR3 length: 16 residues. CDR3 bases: TGTGCCAGTACTACTACATCACAACAACCCTGCAATGAGCAGTTCTTC. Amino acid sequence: CASTTTSQQPCNEQFF.

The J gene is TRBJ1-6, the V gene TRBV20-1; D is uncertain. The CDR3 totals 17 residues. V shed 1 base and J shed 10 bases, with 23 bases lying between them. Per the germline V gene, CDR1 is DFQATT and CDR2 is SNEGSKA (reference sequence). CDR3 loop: CSARARISSFEGSPLHF. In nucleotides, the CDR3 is TGCAGTGCTAGAGCCCGAATCTCATCTTTCGAAGGATCACCCCTCCACTTT.

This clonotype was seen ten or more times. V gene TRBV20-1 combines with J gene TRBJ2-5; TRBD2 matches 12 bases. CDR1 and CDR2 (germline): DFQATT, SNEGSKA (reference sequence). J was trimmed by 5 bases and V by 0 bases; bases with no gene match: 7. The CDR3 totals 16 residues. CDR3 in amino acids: CSARDPTSGGRETQYF. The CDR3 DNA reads TGCAGTGCTAGAGATCCGACTAGCGGGGGACGGGAGACCCAGTACTTC.

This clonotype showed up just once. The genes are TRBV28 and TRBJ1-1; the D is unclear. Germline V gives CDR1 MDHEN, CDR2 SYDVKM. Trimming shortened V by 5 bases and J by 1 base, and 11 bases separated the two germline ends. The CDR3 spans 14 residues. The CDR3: CASSAPAENTEAFF. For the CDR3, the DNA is TGTGCCAGCAGTGCGCCAGCAGAGAACACTGAAGCTTTCTTT.

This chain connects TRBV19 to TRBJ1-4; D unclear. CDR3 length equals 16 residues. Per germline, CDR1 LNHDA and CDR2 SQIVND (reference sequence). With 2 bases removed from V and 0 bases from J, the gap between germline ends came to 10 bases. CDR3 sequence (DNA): TGTGCCAGTAGTATATGGCTCGGACCAACTAATGAAAAACTGTTTTTT. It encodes CASSIWLGPTNEKLFF.

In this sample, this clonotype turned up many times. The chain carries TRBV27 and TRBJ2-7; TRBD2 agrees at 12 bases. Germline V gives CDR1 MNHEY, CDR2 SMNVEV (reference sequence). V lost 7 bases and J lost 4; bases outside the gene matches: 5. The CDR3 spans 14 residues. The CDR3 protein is CASKLLAGGYEQYF. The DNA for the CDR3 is TGTGCCAGCAAGTTACTAGCGGGAGGTTACGAGCAGTACTTC.

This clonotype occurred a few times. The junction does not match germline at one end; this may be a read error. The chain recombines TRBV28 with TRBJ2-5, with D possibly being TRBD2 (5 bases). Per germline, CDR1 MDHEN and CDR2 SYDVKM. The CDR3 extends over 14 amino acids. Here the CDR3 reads CASSLYSGGETRYF. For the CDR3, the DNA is TGTGCCAGCAGTTTATATTCAGGAGGAGAGACCCGGTACTTC. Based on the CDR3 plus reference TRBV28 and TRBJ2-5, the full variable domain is DVKVTQSSRYLVKRTGEKVFLECVQDMDHENMFWYRQDPGLGLRLIYFSYDVKMKEKGDIPEGYSVSREKKERFSLILESASTNQTSMYLCASSLYSGGETRYFGPGTRLLVL.

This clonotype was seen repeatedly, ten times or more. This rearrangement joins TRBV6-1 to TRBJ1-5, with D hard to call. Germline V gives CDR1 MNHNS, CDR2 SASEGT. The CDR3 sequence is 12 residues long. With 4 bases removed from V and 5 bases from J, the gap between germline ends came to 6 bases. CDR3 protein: CASSGGYQPQHF. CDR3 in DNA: TGTGCCAGCAGTGGAGGGTATCAGCCCCAGCATTTT.

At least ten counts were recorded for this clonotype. The CDR3 loop is CASSLTDGRNYGYTF. The DNA of the CDR3 is TGTGCCAGCAGCTTGACGGACGGACGTAACTATGGCTACACCTTC. The chain is built from TRBV5-5 and TRBJ1-2; D remains unclear. Trimming took off 1 base at V and 1 base at J, with 11 bases between the two ends. From germline, CDR1 is SGHKS and CDR2 YYEKEE (reference sequence). The CDR3 is made up of 15 amino acids.

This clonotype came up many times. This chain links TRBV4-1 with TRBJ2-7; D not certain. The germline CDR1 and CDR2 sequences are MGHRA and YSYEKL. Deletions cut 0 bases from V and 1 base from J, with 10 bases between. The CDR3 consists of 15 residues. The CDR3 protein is CASSQDLRWSYEQYF. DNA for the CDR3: TGCGCCAGCAGCCAAGATCTACGTTGGTCCTACGAGCAGTACTTC.

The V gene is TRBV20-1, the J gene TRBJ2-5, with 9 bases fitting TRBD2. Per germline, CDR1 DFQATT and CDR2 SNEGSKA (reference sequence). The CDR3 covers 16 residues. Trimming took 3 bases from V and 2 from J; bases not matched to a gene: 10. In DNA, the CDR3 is TGCAGTGCTAGTTTCCCGGGGGGACTAGCTCAAGAGACCCAGTACTTC. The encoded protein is CSASFPGGLAQETQYF.

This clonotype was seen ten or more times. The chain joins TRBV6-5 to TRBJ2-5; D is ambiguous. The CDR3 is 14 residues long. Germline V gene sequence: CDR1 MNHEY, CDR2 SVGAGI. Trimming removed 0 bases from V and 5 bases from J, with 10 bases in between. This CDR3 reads CASSYSARPETQYF. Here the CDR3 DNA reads TGTGCCAGCAGTTACTCGGCCCGACCGGAGACCCAGTACTTC.

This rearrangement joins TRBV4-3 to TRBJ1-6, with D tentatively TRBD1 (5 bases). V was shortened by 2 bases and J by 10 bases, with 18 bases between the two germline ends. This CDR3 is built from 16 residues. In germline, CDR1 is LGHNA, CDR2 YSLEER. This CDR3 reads CASSQYIRARESPLHF. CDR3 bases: TGCGCCAGCAGCCAATATATCAGGGCGAGAGAATCACCCCTCCACTTT.

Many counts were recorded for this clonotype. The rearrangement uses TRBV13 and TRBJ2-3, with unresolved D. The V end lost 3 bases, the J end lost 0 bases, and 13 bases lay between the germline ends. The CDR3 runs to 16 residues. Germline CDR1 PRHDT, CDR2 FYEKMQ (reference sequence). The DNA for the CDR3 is TGTGCCAGCAGCTTCCTGGGCCTAACTAGCACAGATACGCAGTATTTT. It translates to CASSFLGLTSTDTQYF.

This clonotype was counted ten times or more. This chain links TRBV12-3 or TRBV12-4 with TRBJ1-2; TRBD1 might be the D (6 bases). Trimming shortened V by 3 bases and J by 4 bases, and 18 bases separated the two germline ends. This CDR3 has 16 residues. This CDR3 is CASSFPSRGDPYGYTF. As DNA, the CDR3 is TGTGCCAGCAGTTTCCCATCCAGGGGTGACCCCTATGGCTACACCTTC.